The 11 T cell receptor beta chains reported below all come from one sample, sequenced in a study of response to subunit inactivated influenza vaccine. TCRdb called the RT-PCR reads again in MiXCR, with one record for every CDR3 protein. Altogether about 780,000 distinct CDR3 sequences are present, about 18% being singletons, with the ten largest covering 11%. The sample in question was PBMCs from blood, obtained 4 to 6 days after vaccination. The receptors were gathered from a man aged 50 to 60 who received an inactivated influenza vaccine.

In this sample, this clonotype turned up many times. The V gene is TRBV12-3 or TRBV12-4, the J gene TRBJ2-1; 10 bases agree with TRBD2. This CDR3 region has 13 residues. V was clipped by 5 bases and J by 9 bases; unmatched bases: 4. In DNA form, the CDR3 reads TGTGCCAGCAGTCCCGGGACTAGCGTTGAGCAGTTCTTC. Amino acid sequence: CASSPGTSVEQFF.

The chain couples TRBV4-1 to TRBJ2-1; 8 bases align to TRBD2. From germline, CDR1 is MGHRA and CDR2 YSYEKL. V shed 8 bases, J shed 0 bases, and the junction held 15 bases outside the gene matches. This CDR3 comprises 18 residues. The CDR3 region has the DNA TGCGCCAGCCGATCGACCCCACTAGCGGCTAGCTCCTACAATGAGCAGTTCTTC. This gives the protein CASRSTPLAASSYNEQFF.

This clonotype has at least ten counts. CDR3 amino acids: CASSTAYEQYF. CDR3 nucleotide sequence: TGTGCCAGCAGTACCGCCTACGAGCAGTACTTC. The chain links TRBV7-2 to TRBJ2-7; no firm D call. Germline V CDR1 and CDR2: SGHTA, FQGNSA. Trimming shortened V by 6 bases and J by 2 bases, and 5 bases separated the two germline ends. The CDR3 length is 11 residues.

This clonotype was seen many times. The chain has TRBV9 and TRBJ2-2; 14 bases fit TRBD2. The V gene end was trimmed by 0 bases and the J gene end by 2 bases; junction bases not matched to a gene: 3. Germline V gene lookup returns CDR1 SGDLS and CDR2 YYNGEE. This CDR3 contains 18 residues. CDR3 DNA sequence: TGTGCCAGCAGCGTAGGTGGACTAGCGGGAGGTAACACCGGGGAGCTGTTTTTT. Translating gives CASSVGGLAGGNTGELFF.

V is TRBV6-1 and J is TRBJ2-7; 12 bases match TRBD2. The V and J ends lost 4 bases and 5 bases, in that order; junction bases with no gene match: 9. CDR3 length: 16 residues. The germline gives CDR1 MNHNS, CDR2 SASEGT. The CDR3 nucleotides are TGTGCCAGCAGTGCTAGCGGGAGGGGGTCTGGCCACGAGCAGTACTTC. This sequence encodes CASSASGRGSGHEQYF.

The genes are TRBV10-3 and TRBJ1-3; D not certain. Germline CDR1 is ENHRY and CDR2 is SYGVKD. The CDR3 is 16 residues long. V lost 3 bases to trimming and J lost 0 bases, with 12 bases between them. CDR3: CAISDRQPGSGNTIYF. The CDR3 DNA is TGTGCCATCAGTGATAGGCAGCCCGGCTCTGGAAACACCATATATTTT.

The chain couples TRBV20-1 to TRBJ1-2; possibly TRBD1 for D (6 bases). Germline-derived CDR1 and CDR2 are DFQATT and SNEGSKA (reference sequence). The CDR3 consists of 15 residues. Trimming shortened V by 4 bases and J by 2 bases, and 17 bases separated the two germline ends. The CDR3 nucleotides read TGCAGTGCTATCCCTTTGGCAGGGGTCAACTATGGCTACACCTTC. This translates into CSAIPLAGVNYGYTF.

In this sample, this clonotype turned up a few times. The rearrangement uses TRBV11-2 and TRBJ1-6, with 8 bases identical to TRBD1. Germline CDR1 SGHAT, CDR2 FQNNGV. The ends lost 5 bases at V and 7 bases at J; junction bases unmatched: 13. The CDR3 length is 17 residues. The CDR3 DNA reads TGTGCCAGCAGCGGACGGGACAGGTCCCAAGGCAATTCACCCCTCCACTTT. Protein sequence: CASSGRDRSQGNSPLHF.

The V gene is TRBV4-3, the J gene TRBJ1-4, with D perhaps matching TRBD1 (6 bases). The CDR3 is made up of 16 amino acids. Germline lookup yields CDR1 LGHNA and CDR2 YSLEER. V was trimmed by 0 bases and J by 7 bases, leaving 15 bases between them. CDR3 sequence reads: CASSQDYRTAFEKLFF. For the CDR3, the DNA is TGCGCCAGCAGCCAAGACTACCGGACAGCCTTTGAAAAACTGTTTTTT.

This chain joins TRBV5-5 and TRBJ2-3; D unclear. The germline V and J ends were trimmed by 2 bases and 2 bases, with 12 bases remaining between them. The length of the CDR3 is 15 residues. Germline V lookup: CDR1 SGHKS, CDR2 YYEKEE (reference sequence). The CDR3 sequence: CASSFQGRYTDTQYF. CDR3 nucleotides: TGTGCCAGCAGCTTTCAAGGACGCTACACAGATACGCAGTATTTT.

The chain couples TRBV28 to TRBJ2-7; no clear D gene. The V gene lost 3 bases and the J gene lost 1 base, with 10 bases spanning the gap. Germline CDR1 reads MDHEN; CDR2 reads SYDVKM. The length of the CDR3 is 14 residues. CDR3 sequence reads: CASSFFGFSYEQYF. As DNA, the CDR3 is TGTGCCAGCAGTTTTTTTGGGTTTTCCTACGAGCAGTACTTC. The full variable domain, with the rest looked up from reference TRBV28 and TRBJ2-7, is DVKVTQSSRYLVKRTGEKVFLECVQDMDHENMFWYRQDPGLGLRLIYFSYDVKMKEKGDIPEGYSVSREKKERFSLILESASTNQTSMYLCASSFFGFSYEQYFGPGTRLTVT.